The 7 T cell receptor beta chains listed next were all sequenced from one sample in a study of CD8 T cells in Susac syndrome. Random hexamers primed reverse transcription of about 0.5 to 1 ug RNA. Each CDR3 protein is one row after TCRdb ran MiXCR on the immunoSEQ multiplex PCR reads. This repertoire shows approximately 280,000 distinct CDR3 sequences, 70% to 90% found once; its top ten account for approximately 0.11%. Sequencing was carried out using CD8+ T cells from PBMCs. Receptors originate from a human donor with multiple sclerosis.

V and J are TRBV5-6 and TRBJ1-1, with D tentatively TRBD1 (5 bases). The CDR3 is made up of 12 amino acids. The V gene lost 3 bases and the J gene lost 6 bases, with 9 bases spanning the gap. Germline CDR1 and CDR2: SGHDT and YYEEEE. CDR3 sequence: CASSSGDPEAFF. The CDR3, as DNA: TGTGCCAGCAGCTCGGGGGACCCTGAAGCTTTCTTT.

The gene calls are TRBV5-1 and TRBJ2-3, with TRBD2 matching over 9 bases. Trimming cost V 1 base and J 3 bases; bases outside gene matches: 12. CDR1 and CDR2 (germline): SGHRS, YFSETQ. This CDR3 has 18 amino acids. CDR3: CASSLSEVRLAVTDTQYF. The CDR3 coding sequence is TGCGCCAGCAGCTTGTCAGAGGTTAGACTAGCGGTAACAGATACGCAGTATTTT.

This clonotype was counted only a few times. The chain couples TRBV20-1 to TRBJ2-7; 9 bases are shared with TRBD2. Germline CDR1 is DFQATT and CDR2 is SNEGSKA (reference sequence). V lost 1 base, J lost 4 bases, and 5 bases stayed unmatched. This CDR3 comprises 14 residues. The CDR3 DNA reads TGCAGTGCTAGAGTGGCACTAGCGGGTTACGAGCAGTACTTC. Translated: CSARVALAGYEQYF.

V gene TRBV7-9 combines with J gene TRBJ2-5; TRBD2 matches 9 bases. CDR1 SEHNR and CDR2 FQNEAQ come from the germline V gene (reference sequence). The CDR3 has 18 amino acids. J was trimmed by 2 bases and V by 0 bases; bases with no gene match: 10. The CDR3 DNA reads TGTGCCAGCAGCTTAGCGCCCATAGCGGGGGAACTACAAGAGACCCAGTACTTC. This sequence encodes CASSLAPIAGELQETQYF.

DNA of the CDR3: TGTGCCAGCAGTGTGGGGGGCAGGGATGGCTACACCTTC. Translation: CASSVGGRDGYTF. The V and J genes are TRBV2 and TRBJ1-2; a weak D match, TRBD1 (6 bases). From germline, CDR1 is SNHLY and CDR2 FYNNEI. CDR3 length: 13 amino acids. Trimming cost V 4 bases and J 6 bases, with 12 bases left between them. Together with reference TRBV2 and TRBJ1-2, the CDR3 gives the full variable domain: EPEVTQTPSHQVTQMGQEVILRCVPISNHLYFYWYRQILGQKVEFLVSFYNNEISEKSEIFDDQFSVERPDGSNFTLKIRSTKLEDSAMYFCASSVGGRDGYTFGSGTRLTVV.

CDR3 in DNA: TGTGCCAGCAGCTTGTCCAATCTAGCGGGAGAATATTACGAGCAGTACTTC. Protein product: CASSLSNLAGEYYEQYF. This rearrangement joins TRBV5-4 to TRBJ2-7, with 10 bases matching TRBD2. Germline V gene data show CDR1 as SGHNT and CDR2 as YYREEE (reference sequence). There are 17 residues in the CDR3. With V trimmed by 1 base and J by 4 bases, 11 bases remained unmatched.

The chain joins TRBV9 to TRBJ1-1; D is unresolved. Trimming stripped 3 bases from V and 6 bases from J, with 18 bases between. Germline loops: CDR1 SGDLS, CDR2 YYNGEE. The CDR3 spans 15 residues. The CDR3 loop is CASSAPGTRNAEAFF. The CDR3 nucleotides are TGTGCCAGCAGCGCACCGGGTACCAGAAACGCTGAAGCTTTCTTT. The full variable domain, its missing parts supplied by reference TRBV9 and TRBJ1-1, is DSGVTQTPKHLITATGQRVTLRCSPRSGDLSVYWYQQSLDQGLQFLIQYYNGEERAKGNILERFSAQQFPDLHSELNLSSLELGDSALYFCASSAPGTRNAEAFFGQGTRLTVV.